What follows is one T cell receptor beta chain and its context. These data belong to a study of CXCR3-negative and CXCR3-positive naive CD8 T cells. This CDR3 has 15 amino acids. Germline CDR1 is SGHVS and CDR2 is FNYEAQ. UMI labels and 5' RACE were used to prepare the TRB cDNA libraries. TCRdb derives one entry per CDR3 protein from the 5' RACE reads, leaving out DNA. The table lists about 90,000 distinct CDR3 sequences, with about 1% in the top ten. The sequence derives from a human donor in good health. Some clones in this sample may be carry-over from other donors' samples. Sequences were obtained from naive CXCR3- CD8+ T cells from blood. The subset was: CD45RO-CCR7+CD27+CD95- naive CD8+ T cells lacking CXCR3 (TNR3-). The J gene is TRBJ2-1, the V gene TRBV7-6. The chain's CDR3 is CASSLRYGSSNEQFF. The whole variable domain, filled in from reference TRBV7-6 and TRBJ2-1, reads GAGVSQSPRYKVTKRGQDVALRCDPISGHVSLYWYRQALGQGPEFLTYFNYEAQQDKSGLPNDRFSAERPEGSISTLTIQRTEQRDSAMYRCASSLRYGSSNEQFFGPGTRLTVL.